These T cell receptor beta chains were read from a single sample in a study of T cells in Graves' hyperthyroidism and ophthalmopathy. TCRdb called the multiplex PCR reads again in MiXCR, with one record for every CDR3 protein. This sample has 600,000 to 650,000 distinct CDR3 sequences, with less than 25% found just once. Sequencing was done on a sample of blood. The receptors originated from a man aged 25-40 years with Graves' ophthalmopathy. Both conserved end residues are part of each CDR3. D genes are given only for firm matches. Some rows mark clone size as missing; the rest say once, few, many or name a class of expanded clone.

TGTGCCAGCGGTCGATCAGATACGCAGTATTTT	CASGRSDTQYF	-	-	TRBJ2-3	TRBV2
TGTGCCAGCCGCCACCGGGTCTCCTACGAGCAGTACTTC	CASRHRVSYEQYF	-	-	TRBJ2-7	TRBV6-1
TGTGCCAGCAGTGAGAAGGCCAGATCTACCTACGAGCAGTACTTC	CASSEKARSTYEQYF	many	-	TRBJ2-7	TRBV12-3/TRBV12-4
TGTGCCACCCAAAGAACCGGGACAGGGGTCAATGAGCAGTTCTTC	CATQRTGTGVNEQFF	few	TRBD1	TRBJ2-1	TRBV15
TGTGCCTGGAGTGCCTATACAGGGACCGACGGCAAAAACATTCAGTACTTC	CAWSAYTGTDGKNIQYF	-	-	TRBJ2-4	TRBV30
TGTGCCAGCAGATTCGAGCGGGAGAAGACCCAGTACTTC	CASRFEREKTQYF	-	TRBD2	TRBJ2-5	TRBV6-1
TGCAGTGCTAGAGATTTGGGGGGGGAAAAAGTGTACGAGCAGTACTTC	CSARDLGGEKVYEQYF	few	TRBD2	TRBJ2-7	TRBV20-1
TGTGCCAGCAGCTATCAGGGGGTCTCCTACGAGCAGTACTTC	CASSYQGVSYEQYF	-	TRBD1	TRBJ2-7	TRBV7-9
TGCGCCAGCAGCTTGGGGGAGAGGTCCGGGGAGCTGTTTTTT	CASSLGERSGELFF	few	-	TRBJ2-2	TRBV5-1
TGTGCCAGCAGCCGGCCCGGGGGAGCGGGAGCGGAGACCCAGTACTTC	CASSRPGGAGAETQYF	-	TRBD2	TRBJ2-5	TRBV4-2
TGTGCCAGCAGCGTCCGGGACAGGGGCCACGAGCAGTACTTC	CASSVRDRGHEQYF	many	TRBD1	TRBJ2-7	TRBV9
TGCGCCAGCAGCCAAGATCCTATAGGTGACACTGAAGCTTTCTTT	CASSQDPIGDTEAFF	few	-	TRBJ1-1	TRBV4-1
TGTGCCAGCAGTGAACGGGGGCATCGCTCAGATACGCAGTATTTT	CASSERGHRSDTQYF	few	-	TRBJ2-3	TRBV6-1
TGCAGTGCTCTACAGGGGGCAAGCAATCAGCCCCAGCATTTT	CSALQGASNQPQHF	-	TRBD1	TRBJ1-5	TRBV20-1
TGTGCCAGCAGTTATCCCGTAGCGGGAGGGCGGAATGAGCAGTTCTTC	CASSYPVAGGRNEQFF	-	TRBD2	TRBJ2-1	TRBV6-2/TRBV6-3
TGTGCCAGCAGTTTAAGGCAGACCTACGAGCAGTACTTC	CASSLRQTYEQYF	many	-	TRBJ2-7	TRBV28
TGTGCCTGGGGAAAAGGGAGCTCCTACAATGAGCAGTTCTTC	CAWGKGSSYNEQFF	few	-	TRBJ2-1	TRBV30
TGTGCCAGCAGCGTAGGAGGGGGCCCGACTGAAGCTTTCTTT	CASSVGGGPTEAFF	-	TRBD1	TRBJ1-1	TRBV9
TGCGCCAGCAGCCAACCCACTAGCGGGAGGGCCAACGAGCAGTACTTC	CASSQPTSGRANEQYF	few	TRBD2	TRBJ2-7	TRBV4-3
TGTGCCAGCAGTGAAGCGCTTAATGAGCAGTTCTTC	CASSEALNEQFF	-	-	TRBJ2-1	TRBV6-1
TGTGCCAGCAGCTTAGAGGGACAGGGCAACAATGAGCAGTTCTTC	CASSLEGQGNNEQFF	few	TRBD1	TRBJ2-1	TRBV13
TGTGCCAGCAGTGCAAGCCCCTCGGGCTATGGCTACACCTTC	CASSASPSGYGYTF	-	-	TRBJ1-2	TRBV27
TGTGCCAGCAGTCTAGCGGGAGCCCCCAGTCAGTACAATGAGCAGTTCTTC	CASSLAGAPSQYNEQFF	many	TRBD2	TRBJ2-1	TRBV11-2
TGTGCCAGCAGTATCTCGACAGATCTCACAGATACGCAGTATTTT	CASSISTDLTDTQYF	many	-	TRBJ2-3	TRBV28
TGTGCCAGCAGCCTTTCCACGACTAGCGGGAGCTCCTACAATAAGCAGTTCTTC	CASSLSTTSGSSYNKQFF	-	TRBD2	TRBJ2-1	TRBV3-1
TGTGCCAGCGGGGCGGAGCGGACCCAGTACTTC	CASGAERTQYF	many	-	TRBJ2-5	TRBV7-2
TGTGCCAGCACCACCGGCCCGACCTACGAGCAGTACTTC	CASTTGPTYEQYF	-	-	TRBJ2-7	TRBV28
TGTGCCAGCAGCCCAGGGACAGGGGGCGTTTCGGACTATGGCTACACCTTC	CASSPGTGGVSDYGYTF	many	TRBD1	TRBJ1-2	TRBV13
TGTGCCAGCAGCGTTAAGGGGGCGAGCACCGGGGAGCTGTTTTTT	CASSVKGASTGELFF	few	TRBD1	TRBJ2-2	TRBV2
TGTGCCAGCAGCTTATCCCCAGGGGTGGAGACCCAGTACTTC	CASSLSPGVETQYF	few	-	TRBJ2-5	TRBV7-9
TGTGCCAGCAGCCACGCGGGATATGAGCAGTTCTTC	CASSHAGYEQFF	-	-	TRBJ2-1	TRBV11-2
TGCGCCAGCAGCCGAGCGGGAAGAGGGGACAATGAGCAGTTCTTC	CASSRAGRGDNEQFF	-	TRBD2	TRBJ2-1	TRBV5-1
TGCAGTGCTAGAGATGGGGCGGGCATCTACGAGCAGTTCTTC	CSARDGAGIYEQFF	once	-	TRBJ2-1	TRBV20-1
TGTGCCAGCTCATCAGGGAACAATCAGCCCCAGCATTTT	CASSSGNNQPQHF	many	-	TRBJ1-5	TRBV28
TGTGCCAGTAGTACCCATAATCAGCCCCAGCATTTT	CASSTHNQPQHF	-	-	TRBJ1-5	TRBV19
TGCAGTGCCACATCCGGTCAGAGCGGGAACCAAGAGACCCAGTACTTC	CSATSGQSGNQETQYF	many	TRBD2	TRBJ2-5	TRBV20-1
TGTGCCAGCAGCCTAGGTGGGACCGGGAACATTCAGTACTTC	CASSLGGTGNIQYF	many	-	TRBJ2-4	TRBV7-9
TGCAGCGTAGCAGGACAGGGCGGGAGATCAAACATTCAGTACTTC	CSVAGQGGRSNIQYF	-	-	TRBJ2-4	TRBV29-1
TGCAGCGGCCGGCCAGGTTTTAATGAGCAGTTCTTC	CSGRPGFNEQFF	few	-	TRBJ2-1	TRBV29-1
TGTGCCAGTGGACTTTATTCAGACTCACCCCTCCACTTT	CASGLYSDSPLHF	-	-	TRBJ1-6	TRBV19
TGTGCCACCAGTGAGGCGGGCGGGGAGACCCAGTACTTC	CATSEAGGETQYF	few	-	TRBJ2-5	TRBV24-1
TGTGCCAGCATGGGGGGGCGTAGGACTGAAGCTTTCTTT	CASMGGRRTEAFF	few	-	TRBJ1-1	TRBV6-1
TGTGCCAGCAGCTTAGTACAGTTGCTCCCAGATACGCAGTATTTT	CASSLVQLLPDTQYF	-	-	TRBJ2-3	TRBV11-2
TGTGCCACCAGCAGTGGTTTAGCGGGGACCTCCTACGAGCAGTACTTC	CATSSGLAGTSYEQYF	-	TRBD2	TRBJ2-7	TRBV15
TGTGCCAGTAGTTTCCCCAGGGAATACTCAAACACTGAAGCTTTCTTT	CASSFPREYSNTEAFF	once	-	TRBJ1-1	TRBV19
TGTGCCAGCAGTGCAGGGGAGCGGCGCTACACCTTC	CASSAGERRYTF	few	-	TRBJ1-2	TRBV6-1
TGTGCCAGCAGCTTCTATGGACAGGTTTTCTTCTACGAGCAGTACTTC	CASSFYGQVFFYEQYF	-	TRBD1	TRBJ2-7	TRBV7-2
TGTGCCAGCAAAGGTGGGCGGGGCACAGATACGCAGTATTTT	CASKGGRGTDTQYF	few	-	TRBJ2-3	TRBV28
TGTGCCAGCAGCTTATCCCGCGGGAGGGGCTATGAGCAGTTCTTC	CASSLSRGRGYEQFF	many	TRBD2	TRBJ2-1	TRBV11-2
TGTGCCAGCAGTGACGGGACTAGCGGGAGTTACGAGCAGTACTTC	CASSDGTSGSYEQYF	many	TRBD2	TRBJ2-7	TRBV6-2/TRBV6-3
TGCAGTGCTGCCAGCGACTCCTACTCCTACGAGCAGTACTTC	CSAASDSYSYEQYF	-	-	TRBJ2-7	TRBV20-1
TGCGCCAGCAGTGAGGACAGATACAAAAACATTCAGTACTTC	CASSEDRYKNIQYF	-	-	TRBJ2-4	TRBV10-1
TGTGCCTGGAGTGAAGATCAGAGGCCCCAGCATTTT	CAWSEDQRPQHF	few	-	TRBJ1-5	TRBV30
TGCGCCAGCAGCGCGCCGGGACTAGCGATCACAGATACGCAGTATTTT	CASSAPGLAITDTQYF	few	TRBD2	TRBJ2-3	TRBV5-1
TGTGCCAGCAGCCCCGGGTCAGGGTCCTACGAGCAGTACTTC	CASSPGSGSYEQYF	many	-	TRBJ2-7	TRBV28
TGTGCCAGCAGCTTAGCGGGTGCGGGAATGCGGGAGCCCCAGCATTTT	CASSLAGAGMREPQHF	-	-	TRBJ1-5	TRBV7-9
TGCAGTGCCACTACAGGGCGAGGTGGCAATCAGCCCCAGCATTTT	CSATTGRGGNQPQHF	few	-	TRBJ1-5	TRBV20-1
TGTGCCAGCACCGGCGGAGACAGGGTCTACGAGCAGTACTTC	CASTGGDRVYEQYF	-	TRBD1	TRBJ2-7	TRBV25-1
TGCAGCGCCACGGGTCGCAATTCCTACGAGCAGTACTTC	CSATGRNSYEQYF	-	-	TRBJ2-7	TRBV29-1